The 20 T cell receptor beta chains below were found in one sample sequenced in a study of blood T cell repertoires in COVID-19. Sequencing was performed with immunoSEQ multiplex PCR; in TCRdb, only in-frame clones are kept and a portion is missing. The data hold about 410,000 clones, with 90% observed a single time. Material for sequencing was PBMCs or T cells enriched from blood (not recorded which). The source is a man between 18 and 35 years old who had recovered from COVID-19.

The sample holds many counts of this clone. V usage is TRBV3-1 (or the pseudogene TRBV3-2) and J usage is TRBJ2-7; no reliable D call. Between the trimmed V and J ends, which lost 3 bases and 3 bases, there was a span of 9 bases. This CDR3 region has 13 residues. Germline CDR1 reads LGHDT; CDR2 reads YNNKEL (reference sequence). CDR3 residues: CASSHPSSYEQYF. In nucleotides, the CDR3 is TGTGCCAGCAGCCACCCTTCCAGCTACGAGCAGTACTTC.

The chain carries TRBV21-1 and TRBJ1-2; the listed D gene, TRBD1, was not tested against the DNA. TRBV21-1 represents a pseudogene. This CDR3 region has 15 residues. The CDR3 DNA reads TGTGCCAGCAGCAAAGAACTTCACAGTTTCTATGGCTACACCTTC. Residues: CASSKELHSFYGYTF.

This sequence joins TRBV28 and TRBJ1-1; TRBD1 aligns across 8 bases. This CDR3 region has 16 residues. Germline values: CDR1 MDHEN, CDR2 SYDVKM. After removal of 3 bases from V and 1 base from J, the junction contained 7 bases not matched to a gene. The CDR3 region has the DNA TGTGCCAGCAGTTTCGGGGACAGGTTTCAGAACACTGAAGCTTTCTTT. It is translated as CASSFGDRFQNTEAFF.

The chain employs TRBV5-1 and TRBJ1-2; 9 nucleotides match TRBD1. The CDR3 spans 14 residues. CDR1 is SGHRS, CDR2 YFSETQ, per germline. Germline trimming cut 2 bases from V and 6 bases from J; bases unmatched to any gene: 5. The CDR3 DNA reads TGCGCCAGCAGCTTACGGACAGGGGAGGATGGCTACACCTTC. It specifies CASSLRTGEDGYTF. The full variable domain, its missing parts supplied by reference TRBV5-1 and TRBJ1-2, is KAGVTQTPRYLIKTRGQQVTLSCSPISGHRSVSWYQQTPGQGLQFLFEYFSETQRNKGNFPGRFSGRQFSNSRSEMNVSTLELGDSALYLCASSLRTGEDGYTFGSGTRLTVV.

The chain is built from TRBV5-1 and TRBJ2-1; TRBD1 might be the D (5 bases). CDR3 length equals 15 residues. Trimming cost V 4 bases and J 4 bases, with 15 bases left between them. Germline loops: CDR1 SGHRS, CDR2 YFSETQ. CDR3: CASSPDSSQYNEQFF. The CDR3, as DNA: TGCGCCAGCAGCCCAGACAGTTCGCAATACAATGAGCAGTTCTTC.

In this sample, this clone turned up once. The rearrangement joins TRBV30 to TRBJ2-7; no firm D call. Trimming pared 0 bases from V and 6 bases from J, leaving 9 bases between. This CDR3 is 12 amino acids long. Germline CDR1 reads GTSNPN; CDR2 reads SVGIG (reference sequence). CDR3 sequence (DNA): TGTGCCTGGAGTGTAGGAGAAGGCGAGCAGTACTTC. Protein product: CAWSVGEGEQYF.

CDR3 protein: CASSLDHGSWETQYF. CDR3 nucleotides: TGTGCCAGCAGCTTAGATCACGGGAGTTGGGAGACCCAGTACTTC. The V and J genes are TRBV11-2 and TRBJ2-5; D is possibly TRBD2 (6 bases). This CDR3 region has 15 residues. Trimming cost V 0 bases and J 5 bases, with 13 bases left between them. CDR1 is SGHAT, CDR2 FQNNGV, per germline.

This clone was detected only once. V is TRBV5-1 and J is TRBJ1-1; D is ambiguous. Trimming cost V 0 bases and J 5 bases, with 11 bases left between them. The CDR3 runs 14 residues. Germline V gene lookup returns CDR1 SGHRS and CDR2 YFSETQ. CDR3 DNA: TGCGCCAGCAGCTTGGGATGGGGAGGGACTGAAGCTTTCTTT. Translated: CASSLGWGGTEAFF.

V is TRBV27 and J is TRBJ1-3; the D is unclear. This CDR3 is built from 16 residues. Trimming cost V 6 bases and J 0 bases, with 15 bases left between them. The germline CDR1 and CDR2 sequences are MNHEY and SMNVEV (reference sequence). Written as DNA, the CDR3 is TGTGCCAGCAGGCCAAATCAACTTGGCTCTGGAAACACCATATATTTT. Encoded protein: CASRPNQLGSGNTIYF.

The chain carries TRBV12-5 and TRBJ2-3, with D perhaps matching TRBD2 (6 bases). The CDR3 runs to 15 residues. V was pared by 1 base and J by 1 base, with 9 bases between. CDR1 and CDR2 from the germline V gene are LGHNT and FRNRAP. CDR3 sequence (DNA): TGTGCTAGTGGTTTGGGACTAGGGCGCACAGATACGCAGTATTTT. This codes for CASGLGLGRTDTQYF.

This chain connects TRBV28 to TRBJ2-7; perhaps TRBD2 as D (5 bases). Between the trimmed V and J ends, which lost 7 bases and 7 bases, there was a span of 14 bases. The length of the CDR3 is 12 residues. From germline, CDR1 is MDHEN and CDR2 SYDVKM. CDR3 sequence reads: CASNLISGEQYF. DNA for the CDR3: TGTGCCAGCAATCTAATATCGGGAGAGCAGTACTTC.

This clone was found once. The CDR3 reads CAIRTGGAFTGELFF. CDR3 DNA sequence: TGTGCCATCAGGACAGGGGGCGCGTTCACCGGGGAGCTGTTTTTT. The chain joins TRBV10-3 to TRBJ2-2; TRBD1 matches 10 bases. Trimming cost V 6 bases and J 4 bases; bases outside gene matches: 5. CDR1 is ENHRY and CDR2 is SYGVKD in the germline V gene. The CDR3 length is 15 residues.

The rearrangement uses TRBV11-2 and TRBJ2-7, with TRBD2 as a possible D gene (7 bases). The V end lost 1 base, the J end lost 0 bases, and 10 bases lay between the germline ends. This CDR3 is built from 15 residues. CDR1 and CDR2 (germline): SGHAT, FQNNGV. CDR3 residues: CASSLGAGASYEQYF. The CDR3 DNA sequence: TGTGCCAGCAGCTTAGGGGCGGGGGCCTCCTACGAGCAGTACTTC.

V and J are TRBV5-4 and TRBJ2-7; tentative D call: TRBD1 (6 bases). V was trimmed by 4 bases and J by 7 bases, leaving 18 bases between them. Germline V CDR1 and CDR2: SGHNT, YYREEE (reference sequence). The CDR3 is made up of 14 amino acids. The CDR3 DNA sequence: TGTGCCAGCAGCACTAAGGACAGTCCGGGAGAGCAGTACTTC. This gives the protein CASSTKDSPGEQYF.

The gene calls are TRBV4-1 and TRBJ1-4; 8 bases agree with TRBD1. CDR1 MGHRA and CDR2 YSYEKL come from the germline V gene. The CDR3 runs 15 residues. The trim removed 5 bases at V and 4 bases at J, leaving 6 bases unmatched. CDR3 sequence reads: CASSYPGQVNEKLFF. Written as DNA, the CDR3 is TGCGCCAGCAGCTACCCGGGACAGGTTAATGAAAAACTGTTTTTT.

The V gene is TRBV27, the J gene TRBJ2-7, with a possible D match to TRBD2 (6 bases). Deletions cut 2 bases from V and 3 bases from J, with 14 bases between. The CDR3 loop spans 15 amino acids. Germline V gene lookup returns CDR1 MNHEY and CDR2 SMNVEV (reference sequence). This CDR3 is CASSLGGDGGYEQYF. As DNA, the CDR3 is TGTGCCAGCAGTTTAGGAGGGGACGGAGGCTACGAGCAGTACTTC.

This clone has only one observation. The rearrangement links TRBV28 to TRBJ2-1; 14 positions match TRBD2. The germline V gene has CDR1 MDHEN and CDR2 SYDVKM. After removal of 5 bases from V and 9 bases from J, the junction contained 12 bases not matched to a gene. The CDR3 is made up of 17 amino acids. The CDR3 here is CASSPGLAGGPGGEQFF. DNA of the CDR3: TGTGCCAGCAGTCCCGGACTAGCGGGAGGCCCAGGCGGTGAGCAGTTCTTC.

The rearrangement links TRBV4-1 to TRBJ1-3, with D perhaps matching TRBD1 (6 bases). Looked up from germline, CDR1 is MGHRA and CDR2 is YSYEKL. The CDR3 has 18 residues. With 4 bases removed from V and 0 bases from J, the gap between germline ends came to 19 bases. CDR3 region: CASSPEPTGRNSGNTIYF. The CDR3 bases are TGCGCCAGCAGCCCGGAGCCCACAGGGCGGAACTCTGGAAACACCATATATTTT.

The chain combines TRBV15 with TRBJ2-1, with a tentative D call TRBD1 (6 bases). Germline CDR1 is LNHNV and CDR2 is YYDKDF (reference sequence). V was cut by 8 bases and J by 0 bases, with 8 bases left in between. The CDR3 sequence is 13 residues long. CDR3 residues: CATHRDSYNEQFF. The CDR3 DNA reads TGTGCCACCCACAGGGACTCCTACAATGAGCAGTTCTTC.

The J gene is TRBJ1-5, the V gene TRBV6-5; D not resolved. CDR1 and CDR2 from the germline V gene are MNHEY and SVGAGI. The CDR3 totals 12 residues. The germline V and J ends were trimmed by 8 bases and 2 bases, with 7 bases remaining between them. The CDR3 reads CASEGGNQPQHF. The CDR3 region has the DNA TGTGCCAGCGAGGGTGGCAATCAGCCCCAGCATTTT.